The next 22 T cell receptor beta chains were all read from a single sample in a study of control samples from healthy donors and cancer patients. TCRdb's table, derived via immunoSEQ multiplex PCR, lists solely in-frame clones and lacks some. The sample carries over 85,000 clones, over 75% recorded once. Source material: PBMCs. The receptors originated from a woman aged 55-70 years with lung cancer.

The CDR3 sequence: CASSLVNTIYF. The CDR3 DNA follows: TGTGCCAGCAGCTTGGTGAACACCATATATTTT. The V gene is TRBV5-8, the J gene TRBJ1-3; unclear D gene. Between the trimmed V and J ends, which lost 0 bases and 7 bases, there was a span of 2 bases. CDR3 length: 11 residues. Germline V gene sequence: CDR1 SGHTS, CDR2 YDEGEE.

The chain carries TRBV7-8 and TRBJ2-7; D unclear. Germline V gene sequence: CDR1 SGHVS, CDR2 FQNEAQ. V dropped 2 bases and J dropped 0 bases, with 8 bases sitting between them. The CDR3 runs to 14 residues. The DNA of the CDR3 is TGTGCCAGCAGCTTAAGCACAAACTCCTACGAGCAGTACTTC. Residues: CASSLSTNSYEQYF.

The chain carries TRBV28 and TRBJ1-2; D call uncertain. Trimming left V 3 bases short and J 1 base short, with 9 bases between. The CDR3 contains 14 residues. Germline CDR1 reads MDHEN; CDR2 reads SYDVKM. The DNA of the CDR3 is TGTGCCAGCAGTTTTCACGGGGATAACTATGGCTACACCTTC. This codes for CASSFHGDNYGYTF.

The rearrangement uses TRBV9 and TRBJ2-1, with D perhaps TRBD2 (6 bases). CDR3 length: 14 residues. CDR1 is SGDLS and CDR2 is YYNGEE in the germline V gene. The V end was cut by 0 bases, the J end by 10 bases, with 14 bases between. CDR3 in DNA: TGTGCCAGCAGCGTAGGCCCTGGTGGAGGGGAGCAGTTCTTC. It is translated as CASSVGPGGGEQFF.

The chain carries TRBV11-2 and TRBJ2-3, with 9 bases fitting TRBD1. Germline V gene lookup returns CDR1 SGHAT and CDR2 FQNNGV. The CDR3 has 16 residues. V lost 5 bases to trimming and J lost 4 bases; unmatched junction nucleotides: 10. The CDR3: CASSPRGQGHPDTQYF. Here the CDR3 DNA reads TGTGCCAGCAGCCCACGGGGACAGGGTCATCCAGATACGCAGTATTTT.

The chain couples TRBV2 to TRBJ1-5, with D uncertain. The germline V gene encodes CDR1 SNHLY and CDR2 FYNNEI. With 2 bases removed from V and 5 bases from J, the gap between germline ends came to 7 bases. The length of the CDR3 is 13 residues. The CDR3 spells CASSEPGYQPQHF. The CDR3 nucleotides are TGTGCCAGCAGTGAACCGGGGTATCAGCCCCAGCATTTT.

This chain uses TRBV5-6 with TRBJ2-5; D uncertain. CDR1 is SGHDT, CDR2 YYEEEE, per germline. V gave up 4 bases and J gave up 5 bases, with 12 bases separating them. This CDR3 has 13 amino acids. CDR3 coding DNA: TGTGCCAGCAGCGACTGGAGATCGGAGACCCAGTACTTC. This encodes CASSDWRSETQYF.

The chain carries TRBV25-1 and TRBJ2-5; 8 bases match TRBD1. The CDR3 covers 13 residues. The V segment lost 8 bases and the J segment 6 bases; nucleotides outside the gene matches: 8. In germline, CDR1 is MGHDK, CDR2 SYGVNS. The CDR3 loop is CASAGQGWQTQYF. CDR3 sequence (DNA): TGTGCCAGCGCTGGACAGGGTTGGCAGACCCAGTACTTC.

The gene calls are TRBV4-3 and TRBJ1-1, with D perhaps matching TRBD1 (6 bases). V was trimmed by 0 bases and J by 0 bases, leaving 11 bases between them. Germline V lookup: CDR1 LGHNA, CDR2 YSLEER. The CDR3 consists of 16 residues. CDR3 protein: CASSQDFNRVNTEAFF. The CDR3 DNA follows: TGCGCCAGCAGCCAAGATTTTAACAGGGTGAACACTGAAGCTTTCTTT.

This clone was observed once. The chain employs TRBV28 and TRBJ2-7; 8 bases map to TRBD2. V dropped 4 bases and J dropped 3; count of bases not matched to a gene: 5. The CDR3 sequence is 14 residues long. CDR1 and CDR2 (germline): MDHEN, SYDVKM. CDR3 protein: CASSSTGTSYEQYF. In nucleotides, the CDR3 is TGTGCCAGCAGTTCGACCGGGACTAGCTACGAGCAGTACTTC.

The V and J genes are TRBV25-1 and TRBJ2-7; 8 nucleotides match TRBD2. This CDR3 is 16 amino acids long. Germline V CDR1 and CDR2: MGHDK, SYGVNS. The J segment lost 3 bases and the V segment lost 7 bases, leaving 14 bases of the junction unmatched. The CDR3 nucleotides read TGTGCCAGCACCCCCCACTCCGGGGGGGCAGACTACGAGCAGTACTTC. Translating gives CASTPHSGGADYEQYF.

The V gene is TRBV6-6, the J gene TRBJ1-5; D unclear. There are 13 residues in the CDR3. Deletions cut 5 bases from V and 3 bases from J, with 8 bases between. CDR1 is MNHNY and CDR2 is SVGAGI in the germline V gene (reference sequence). The chain's CDR3 is CASSVGSNQPQHF. In nucleotides, the CDR3 is TGTGCCAGCAGTGTGGGGTCCAATCAGCCCCAGCATTTT.

The chain combines TRBV6-2 or TRBV6-3 with TRBJ1-1; D is uncertain. The ends were cut back, 5 bases at V and 4 bases at J, with 14 bases in the middle. Per the germline V gene, CDR1 is MNHEY and CDR2 is SVGEGT. The CDR3 loop spans 14 amino acids. Here the CDR3 reads CASSPPGRVTEAFF. The CDR3 DNA reads TGTGCCAGCAGTCCCCCCGGGAGGGTCACTGAAGCTTTCTTT.

The table lists this clone with a count of one. V gene TRBV28 combines with J gene TRBJ1-5; weak D call: TRBD1 (6 bases). This CDR3 contains 14 residues. The V gene lost 6 bases and the J gene lost 4 bases, with 13 bases spanning the gap. Germline CDR1 is MDHEN and CDR2 is SYDVKM. CDR3 nucleotide sequence: TGTGCCAGCAGGACTCCGGGACAAAATCAGCCCCAGCATTTT. The encoded protein is CASRTPGQNQPQHF.

This clone has only a few counts. This chain links TRBV20-1 with TRBJ1-3; 7 nucleotides match TRBD1. The germline CDR1 and CDR2 sequences are DFQATT and SNEGSKA (reference sequence). V gave up 3 bases and J gave up 3 bases; unmatched junction bases: 8. The length of the CDR3 is 15 residues. CDR3 amino acids: CSASTLRQGGNTIYF. CDR3 sequence (DNA): TGCAGTGCTAGTACCCTACGACAGGGTGGAAACACCATATATTTT.

The chain is built from TRBV5-1 and TRBJ1-6, with D possibly being TRBD1 (5 bases). Germline V CDR1 and CDR2: SGHRS, YFSETQ. Trimming took 0 bases from V and 7 from J, leaving 11 bases between them. This CDR3 contains 15 residues. CDR3 DNA sequence: TGCGCCAGCAGCTTGGCCGGGGCCGCGAATTCACCCCTCCACTTT. Protein: CASSLAGAANSPLHF.

This sequence joins TRBV7-2 and TRBJ1-2, with D unclear. CDR1 and CDR2 from the germline V gene are SGHTA and FQGNSA. V was pared by 5 bases and J by 5 bases, with 6 bases between. There are 11 residues in the CDR3. The CDR3 here is CASSDIYGYTF. The CDR3 nucleotides read TGTGCCAGCAGCGATATATATGGCTACACCTTC.

The chain couples TRBV4-1 to TRBJ1-4; unclear D gene. CDR3 size: 14 residues. Germline V gene sequence: CDR1 MGHRA, CDR2 YSYEKL. Trimming removed 5 bases from V and 4 bases from J, with 11 bases in between. The CDR3 sequence: CASSEGGLNEKLFF. CDR3 DNA: TGCGCCAGCAGCGAAGGAGGCCTTAATGAAAAACTGTTTTTT.

The chain joins TRBV2 to TRBJ2-3; D is unclear. The length of the CDR3 is 13 residues. CDR1 and CDR2 from the germline V gene are SNHLY and FYNNEI. V was trimmed by 8 bases and J by 4 bases, leaving 13 bases between them. CDR3 loop: CASLYVPADTQYF. CDR3 DNA: TGTGCCAGCCTGTACGTTCCTGCAGATACGCAGTATTTT.

This clone appeared a single time. The junction and the germline gene differ at one end; a read error may be behind it. This chain links TRBV7-7 with TRBJ2-7, with 11 nucleotides matching TRBD2. This CDR3 comprises 15 residues. Germline values: CDR1 SSHAT, CDR2 FNYEAQ (reference sequence). CDR3 nucleotides: TGTGCTAGCAGCTTAGACTTAGCGGGAGGGTCGGAGCAGTACTTC. Protein product: CASSLDLAGGSEQYF.

The gene calls are TRBV15 and TRBJ2-7; no definite D call. Germline CDR1 LNHNV, CDR2 YYDKDF (reference sequence). The CDR3 totals 15 residues. V was pared by 0 bases and J by 6 bases, with 15 bases between. Here the CDR3 reads CATSRDLARLSEQYF. CDR3 nucleotide sequence: TGTGCCACCAGCAGAGACCTCGCTAGGTTAAGCGAGCAGTACTTC.

This chain links TRBV5-6 with TRBJ1-2; 7 nucleotides align to TRBD1. Per the germline V gene, CDR1 is SGHDT and CDR2 is YYEEEE. The V and J ends lost 2 bases and 14 bases, in that order; junction bases with no gene match: 12. The CDR3 is 13 residues long. The CDR3 sequence: CASSLPPTGRETF. As DNA, the CDR3 is TGTGCCAGCAGCTTACCTCCGACAGGGAGAGAAACCTTC.